The rows below give T cell receptor beta chains drawn from one sample of a study of shared clonotypes between healthy human individuals. The method was immunoSEQ multiplex PCR; TCRdb's version includes in-frame clones alone and lacks a portion of them. The sample yields over 2 million clones, about 95% seen once. What was sequenced was naive CD8+ T cells sorted from blood. These receptors were collected from a young man in good health. Both conserved end residues are part of each CDR3. Fields, in order: J gene, V gene, clone size, D gene, CDR3 protein, CDR3 DNA. A D gene is named only where the DNA matches it firmly. Not all rows give a size; the values are once, few, many and, for expanded clones, a class.

TRBJ2-1 TRBV19 . . CASSWDPGTEQFF TGTGCCAGTAGTTGGGACCCCGGGACTGAGCAGTTCTTC
TRBJ2-5 TRBV6-5 . . CASSYSSNSEETQYF TGTGCCAGCAGTTACTCGTCGAACAGTGAAGAGACCCAGTACTTC
TRBJ1-2 TRBV6-5 . . CASSPDNCYGYTF TGTGCCAGCAGCCCCGACAACTGCTATGGCTACACCTTC
TRBJ2-7 TRBV4-3 . . CASSQDISAPYEQYF TGCGCCAGCAGCCAAGATATCAGCGCACCCTACGAGCAGTACTTC
TRBJ2-5 TRBV7-9 once TRBD2 CASSLVTPGLGETQYF TGTGCCAGCAGCTTAGTGACCCCGGGACTAGGAGAGACCCAGTACTTC
TRBJ1-1 TRBV9 . . CASSVARDPGMNTEAFF TGTGCCAGCAGCGTAGCTCGGGATCCAGGGATGAACACTGAAGCTTTCTTT
TRBJ1-3 TRBV6-6 . . CASSLGDSNTIYF TGTGCCAGCAGTTTAGGGGACTCCAACACCATATATTTT
TRBJ2-7 TRBV27 . . CASSLVAPAGEQYF TGTGCCAGCAGTTTAGTAGCGCCCGCGGGCGAGCAGTACTTC
TRBJ2-7 TRBV5-4 . . CASSPLGDEQYF TGTGCCAGCAGCCCCTTGGGGGACGAGCAGTACTTC
TRBJ2-2 TRBV9 . TRBD1 CASSVGDTGGTGELFF TGTGCCAGCAGCGTAGGAGACACAGGGGGCACCGGGGAGCTGTTTTTT
TRBJ2-7 TRBV15 . TRBD1 CATSRPDREHEQYF TGTGCCACCAGCCGACCGGACAGGGAACACGAGCAGTACTTC
TRBJ1-5 TRBV4-3 . . CASSQVLNQPQHF TGCGCCAGCAGCCAAGTCCTCAATCAGCCCCAGCATTTT
TRBJ2-1 TRBV4-3 . TRBD2 CASSPDLAGGDNEQFF TGCGCCAGCAGCCCGGATCTAGCGGGAGGGGACAATGAGCAGTTCTTC
TRBJ1-1 TRBV4-1 . TRBD1 CASSQVPDRGAAEAFF TGCGCCAGCAGCCAGGTCCCCGACAGGGGGGCCGCTGAAGCTTTCTTT
TRBJ2-7 TRBV9 . TRBD1 CASSVGSTGGAYEQYF TGTGCCAGCAGTGTGGGGTCCACAGGGGGAGCCTACGAGCAGTACTTC
TRBJ2-3 TRBV5-6 . . CASSLDSPADTSTDTQYF TGTGCCAGCAGCTTGGATTCGCCAGCAGATACTAGCACAGATACGCAGTATTTT
TRBJ2-2 TRBV7-9 . . CASYGRNTGELFF TGTGCCAGCTACGGGCGAAACACCGGGGAGCTGTTTTTT
TRBJ2-2 TRBV2 . . CASDVRENGELFF TGTGCCAGCGACGTGCGGGAAAACGGGGAGCTGTTTTTT
TRBJ2-2 TRBV7-9 . . CASSPSGDRANTGELFF TGTGCCAGCAGCCCCTCGGGGGATAGGGCGAACACCGGGGAGCTGTTTTTT
TRBJ2-1 TRBV6-1 . TRBD2 CASSEPLAGGNEQFF TGTGCCAGCAGTGAGCCCCTAGCGGGGGGCAATGAGCAGTTCTTC
TRBJ1-5 TRBV6-5 . . CASSSGIEPQHF TGTGCCAGCAGTTCGGGGATAGAGCCCCAGCATTTT
TRBJ1-2 TRBV5-4 . . CASSFGGPLYGYTF TGTGCCAGCAGCTTTGGGGGGCCCCTCTATGGCTACACCTTC
TRBJ2-5 TRBV5-6 . TRBD2 CASSLGLAGDIQETQYF TGTGCCAGCAGCCTGGGACTAGCGGGGGACATTCAAGAGACCCAGTACTTC
TRBJ1-1 TRBV6-5 . . CASSWALNTEAFF TGTGCCAGCTCCTGGGCCTTGAACACTGAAGCTTTCTTT
TRBJ2-3 TRBV28 . . CASSIAGADDTQYF TGTGCCAGCAGTATCGCGGGGGCAGACGATACGCAGTATTTT
TRBJ2-3 TRBV7-2 . . CASSFPGPDTQYF TGTGCCAGCAGCTTTCCAGGTCCGGATACGCAGTATTTT
TRBJ1-1 TRBV21-1 once . CASSKMGQGATEAFF TGTGCCAGCAGCAAAATGGGTCAGGGAGCCACTGAAGCTTTCTTT
TRBJ2-7 TRBV30 many . CAWSVPGAEQYF TGTGCCTGGAGTGTACCGGGGGCTGAGCAGTACTTC
TRBJ2-7 TRBV7-3 . . CASSPSDSYEQYF TGTGCCAGCAGCCCGTCGGACTCCTACGAGCAGTACTTC
TRBJ2-5 TRBV6-5 . TRBD2 CASSHGGTQETQYF TGTGCCAGCAGCCACGGGGGGACCCAAGAGACCCAGTACTTC
TRBJ2-3 TRBV9 . . CASSVYDSGDTQYF TGTGCCAGCAGCGTTTACGACAGCGGGGATACGCAGTATTTT
TRBJ2-1 TRBV10-2 . . CASSEEGGASYNEQFF TGCGCCAGCAGTGAGGAAGGGGGGGCATCCTACAATGAGCAGTTCTTC
TRBJ2-7 TRBV27 . . CASSLSYPSGQYF TGTGCCAGCAGTTTATCGTACCCGAGCGGGCAGTACTTC
TRBJ2-7 TRBV9 . TRBD2 CASSALAGDRYEQYF TGTGCCAGCAGCGCTCTAGCGGGGGACCGATACGAGCAGTACTTC
TRBJ1-1 TRBV4-1 once . CASSQGAGREEAFF TGCGCCAGCAGCCAAGGGGCAGGGAGGGAGGAAGCTTTCTTT
TRBJ2-3 TRBV7-2 . TRBD2 CASSKRGGRNTQYF TGTGCCAGCAGCAAAAGGGGCGGGAGGAATACGCAGTATTTT
TRBJ2-2 TRBV5-6 . . CASSLQIGHYTGELFF TGTGCCAGCAGCTTGCAGATTGGACACTACACCGGGGAGCTGTTTTTT
TRBJ1-1 TRBV6-1 . . CASSDNLSGTNTEAFF TGTGCCAGCAGTGATAATCTGTCAGGGACGAACACTGAAGCTTTCTTT
TRBJ2-7 TRBV7-8 . TRBD2 CASSPSGLAGGGEQYF TGTGCCAGCAGCCCCTCCGGACTAGCGGGGGGAGGTGAGCAGTACTTC
TRBJ2-7 TRBV27 . TRBD1 CASSFIPPGQGNEQYF TGTGCCAGCAGCTTCATTCCTCCGGGACAGGGGAACGAGCAGTACTTC
TRBJ2-1 TRBV10-1 . TRBD2 CASSSGTNYNEQFF TGCGCCAGCAGTTCCGGGACTAACTACAATGAGCAGTTCTTC
TRBJ1-1 TRBV5-6 . . CASSLAVKWNTEAFF TGTGCCAGCAGCTTGGCCGTAAAGTGGAACACTGAAGCTTTCTTT
TRBJ2-7 TRBV27 . . CASSLLGDRYIYEQYF TGTGCCAGCAGTTTACTGGGTGACAGGTACATTTACGAGCAGTACTTC
TRBJ2-6 TRBV12-5 . TRBD1 CASGPTGVNSGANVLTF TGTGCTAGTGGTCCCACAGGGGTTAATTCTGGGGCCAACGTCCTGACTTTC
TRBJ2-2 TRBV7-7 . TRBD2 CASSAGLAGASTGELFF TGTGCTAGCAGCGCGGGACTAGCGGGGGCGAGCACCGGGGAGCTGTTTTTT
TRBJ2-7 TRBV5-1 . TRBD2 CASSISGGAYEQYF TGCGCCAGCAGCATTAGCGGGGGGGCCTACGAGCAGTACTTC
TRBJ2-7 TRBV10-3 . TRBD1 CAITEDRGSSYEQYF TGTGCCATCACCGAGGACAGGGGGAGCTCCTACGAGCAGTACTTC
TRBJ2-7 TRBV29-1 . . CSVGQSSWYEQYF TGCAGCGTTGGACAGTCCTCTTGGTACGAGCAGTACTTC
TRBJ2-7 TRBV14 . TRBD2 CASSQERARGGYEQYF TGTGCCAGCAGCCAAGAGCGAGCGCGGGGGGGCTACGAGCAGTACTTC
TRBJ1-2 TRBV6-5 . . CASSYVTGYGYTF TGTGCCAGCAGTTACGTCACAGGGTATGGCTACACCTTC